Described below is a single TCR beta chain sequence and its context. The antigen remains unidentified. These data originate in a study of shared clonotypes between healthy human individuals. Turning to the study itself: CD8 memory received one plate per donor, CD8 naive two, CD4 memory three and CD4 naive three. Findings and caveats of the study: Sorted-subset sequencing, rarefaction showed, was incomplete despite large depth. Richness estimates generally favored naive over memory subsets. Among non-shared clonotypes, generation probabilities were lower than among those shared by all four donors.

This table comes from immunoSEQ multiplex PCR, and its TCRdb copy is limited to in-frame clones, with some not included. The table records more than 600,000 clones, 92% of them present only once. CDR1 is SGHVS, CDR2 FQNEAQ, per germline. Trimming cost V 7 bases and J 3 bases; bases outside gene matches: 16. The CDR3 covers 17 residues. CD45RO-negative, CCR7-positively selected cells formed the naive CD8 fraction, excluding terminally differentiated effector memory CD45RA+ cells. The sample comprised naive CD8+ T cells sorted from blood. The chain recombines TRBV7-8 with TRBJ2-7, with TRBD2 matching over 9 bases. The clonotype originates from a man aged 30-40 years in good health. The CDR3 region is CASMASGVGAPDYEQYF. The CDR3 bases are TGTGCCAGCATGGCTAGCGGGGTGGGGGCTCCTGACTACGAGCAGTACTTC.